The text below deals with one T cell receptor (beta chain). The V gene end was trimmed by 2 bases and the J gene end by 6 bases; junction bases not matched to a gene: 7. CDR1 is MNHEY, CDR2 SVGAGI, per germline. The CDR3 runs 16 residues. The data stem from a study of control samples from healthy donors and cancer patients. Clones were sequenced by immunoSEQ multiplex PCR, and TCRdb holds only the in-frame ones, with some missing. The sample shows some 130,000 clones, roughly 92% of them seen only once. This receptor was obtained from a young man in good health. Sequenced input: blood. The chain links TRBV6-5 to TRBJ2-2, with TRBD1 matching 9 bases. CDR3 sequence reads: CASSYPVGQGSGELFF. CDR3 nucleotide sequence: TGTGCCAGCAGTTACCCGGTGGGACAGGGTTCCGGGGAGCTGTTTTTT.